A selection of T cell receptor beta chains follows, all from one sample in a study of cytomegalovirus exposure and HLA in healthy donors. Clones were sequenced by immunoSEQ multiplex PCR, and TCRdb holds only the in-frame ones, with some missing. The sample yields about 110,000 clones, around 90% seen once. Source material: PBMCs. The receptors come from a woman between 18 and 29 years old in good health and CMV-seronegative. CDR3s include the opening cysteine and the closing phenylalanine or tryptophan. D genes are given only for firm matches. For some rows the clone size is stated as once, few or many, or as a class when expanded; others skip it.

>17|TRBJ1-5|TRBV28|.|.
CASSFLVGAQRKQPQHF
TGTGCCAGCAGTTTCCTAGTGGGGGCTCAAAGGAAGCAGCCCCAGCATTTT
>16|TRBJ1-3|TRBV27|TRBD1|.
CASSSPRQGWVDTIYF
TGTGCCAGCAGTTCCCCCCGACAGGGGTGGGTGGACACCATATATTTT
>15|TRBJ2-5|TRBV4-3|TRBD2|.
CASSPGLAVQETQYF
TGCGCCAGCTCCCCGGGACTAGCGGTCCAAGAGACCCAGTACTTC
>15|TRBJ2-2|TRBV7-2|.|.
CASSFGQLGTGELFF
TGTGCCAGCAGCTTCGGACAGTTAGGCACCGGGGAGCTGTTTTTT
>16|TRBJ2-7|TRBV7-2|TRBD2|.
CASSLVAGGNSYEQYF
TGTGCCAGCAGCTTAGTGGCGGGAGGGAACTCCTACGAGCAGTACTTC
>17|TRBJ2-7|TRBV7-6|TRBD1|.
CASSFRLQGAKYYEQYF
TGTGCCAGCAGCTTTAGGTTACAGGGGGCGAAATACTACGAGCAGTACTTC
>15|TRBJ1-1|TRBV29-1|.|.
CSVQYTGLLGTEAFF
TGCAGCGTCCAATATACGGGACTCTTGGGCACTGAAGCTTTCTTT
>15|TRBJ2-5|TRBV6-5|.|.
CASSYSLLVQETQYF
TGTGCCAGCAGTTACTCTCTACTCGTCCAAGAGACCCAGTACTTC
>15|TRBJ2-3|TRBV5-1|.|.
CASSIGFGDSDTQYF
TGCGCCAGCAGCATAGGGTTCGGGGACTCAGATACGCAGTATTTT
>17|TRBJ2-1|TRBV9|.|.
CASSVARRGGSNNEQFF
TGTGCCAGCAGCGTAGCTCGCCGTGGTGGGAGTAACAATGAGCAGTTCTTC
>14|TRBJ1-5|TRBV10-1|TRBD1|.
CASIRQGIFQPQHF
TGCGCCAGCATTAGACAGGGAATTTTTCAGCCCCAGCATTTT
>11|TRBJ2-7|TRBV5-5|.|few
CASSLVREQYF
TGTGCCAGCAGCTTAGTCCGGGAGCAGTACTTC
>12|TRBJ2-7|TRBV27|.|few
CARPGHPYEQYF
TGTGCCAGGCCGGGACACCCATACGAGCAGTACTTC
>14|TRBJ2-1|TRBV2|TRBD2|.
CASTRLAGGSEQFF
TGTGCCAGCACCCGACTAGCGGGAGGGAGTGAGCAGTTCTTC
>11|TRBJ2-7|TRBV6-1|.|.
CASRRDGEQYF
TGTGCCAGCAGGCGGGACGGGGAGCAGTACTTC
>13|TRBJ1-1|TRBV19|.|.
CASSQVANTEAFF
TGTGCCAGTTCACAGGTAGCGAACACTGAAGCTTTCTTT
>15|TRBJ2-5|TRBV28|TRBD1|.
CASSTDRTYQETQYF
TGTGCCAGCAGTACGGACAGGACTTACCAAGAGACCCAGTACTTC
>15|TRBJ2-2|TRBV11-2|.|.
CASSFAGQGLAELFF
TGTGCCAGCAGCTTCGCGGGGCAGGGCCTGGCAGAGCTGTTTTTT
>16|TRBJ2-3|TRBV9|TRBD1|.
CASSEGGSLSTDTQYF
TGTGCCAGCAGCGAAGGGGGCAGCCTCAGCACAGATACGCAGTATTTT
>17|TRBJ1-2|TRBV5-1|.|.
CASSLAFGQSDRYGYTF
TGCGCCAGCAGCTTGGCCTTCGGACAGAGCGATCGGTATGGCTACACCTTC
>14|TRBJ2-7|TRBV7-2|.|.
CASSLTQGINEQYF
TGTGCCAGCAGCTTAACGCAGGGGATAAACGAGCAGTACTTC